This T cell receptor (beta chain) emerged from a study of CD8 T cells in ankylosing spondylitis. Study-level findings and limits: Certain motif variants had earlier appeared in reactive arthritis synovial fluid and blood. Reported data indicate significant enrichment of disease-linked clones within matched ankylosing spondylitis synovial fluid.

TCRdb passed the 5' RACE reads through MiXCR, listing each CDR3 protein once. The sample includes around 300,000 distinct CDR3 sequences, 14% to 15% seen only once; the top ten take around 1%. Germline V lookup: CDR1 SGDLS, CDR2 YYNGEE. The CDR3 is made up of 13 amino acids. Trimming took 2 bases from V and 6 from J, leaving 10 bases between them. As to this clonotype: No antigen is known for it.

The chain recombines TRBV9 with TRBJ2-3, with D hard to call. Sequenced sample: blood, either unsorted or a sorted T cell fraction (not recorded which). The TCR sequence derives from a male donor with ankylosing spondylitis or in good health (not recorded which). The CDR3 is CASSVAVADTQYF. The CDR3 nucleotides are TGTGCCAGCAGCGTGGCCGTCGCGGATACGCAGTATTTT.